This passage covers 3 T cell receptor beta chains from one sample sequenced in a study of blood T cell repertoires in COVID-19. The repertoire was sequenced with immunoSEQ multiplex PCR; TCRdb's copy has only in-frame clones and lacks some. Of about 140,000 clones listed, around 72% were seen once; the top ten hold 1.9%. The sequenced sample consisted of peripheral blood. These TCRs come from a woman aged 55-70 years with acute or convalescent COVID-19.

The chain carries TRBV11-2 and TRBJ1-2; D may be TRBD1 (5 bases). V was shortened by 5 bases and J by 0 bases, with 10 bases between the two germline ends. This CDR3 comprises 14 residues. Germline assignment: CDR1 SGHAT and CDR2 FQNNGV. Written as DNA, the CDR3 is TGTGCCAGCAGCCTCCGGACACCTAACTATGGCTACACCTTC. Translated: CASSLRTPNYGYTF.

This clone was seen a few times. The chain couples TRBV6-1 to TRBJ1-5; 7 nucleotides match TRBD1. With 2 bases clipped from V and 5 bases from J, the junction kept 6 bases outside the gene matches. The CDR3 is 15 amino acids. Germline assignment: CDR1 MNHNS and CDR2 SASEGT. The CDR3 protein is CASSEMGTVDQPQHF. In nucleotides, the CDR3 is TGTGCCAGCAGTGAAATGGGGACAGTAGATCAGCCCCAGCATTTT.

The V and J genes are TRBV20-1 and TRBJ1-2; 7 nucleotides line up with TRBD1. V dropped 3 bases and J dropped 8; count of bases not matched to a gene: 12. The CDR3 extends over 14 amino acids. The V gene's germline CDR1 is DFQATT and CDR2 SNEGSKA (reference sequence). CDR3 protein: CSASNTGAANGYTF. Written as DNA, the CDR3 is TGCAGTGCTAGTAACACAGGGGCAGCAAACGGCTACACCTTC.